The present TCR beta chain was sequenced within a study of CD8 T cells in Susac syndrome (dated by TCRdb to about 2019). General notes on the study: The study used repertoire sequencing to test whether antigen drove CD8+ T cell activation and differentiation in Susac syndrome. CD8+ T cell repertoire clonality was compared between around eleven healthy donors, approximately 14 Susac syndrome patients and 15 multiple sclerosis patients. On the study overall, not on this receptor specifically: The number of individuals in the TCR sequencing and HLA analysis was recognized as being relatively small.

Deletion took 4 bases off V and 4 bases off J, with a span of 23 bases between the germline ends. The CDR3 holds 18 amino acids from the cysteine to the phenylalanine. CDR3 DNA is the only sequence kept; it has 54 bases, read in frame from the first base. The germline V gene yields SGDLS for CDR1 and YYNGEE for CDR2. RNA was extracted using the RNeasy kit, and about 0.45 to 1 ug of the RNA was reverse transcribed with random hexamers. The immunoSEQ multiplex PCR assay, which covers 54 Vbeta and 13 Jbeta segments, was used to amplify TCR beta CDR3 regions. Bias from PCR amplification was corrected by using a synthetic template baseline for primer optimization and for computational correction. Under the source paper's analysis protocol: Only productive sequences were kept, with reads annotated to V, D and J genes according to IMGT and analyzed in immunoSEQ Analyzer. Clonality was computed as one minus Shannon entropy normalized by log2 of the number of productive unique sequences. Public and private clones were assessed among the 100 most prevalent clones of each patient and control. A clone was defined as Susac-specific if it was absent from the healthy and MS cohorts, from roughly 990 published viral clones and from other ImmuneACCESS disease sequences. TCRdb trimmed the raw reads at Q25, called clones with MiXCR and kept productive beta chains. Identical CDR3 proteins give one entry, which carries the most common genes and DNA. TCRdb, rather than the study authors, made the V and J calls. The sample data list some 150,000 distinct CDR3 sequences, and about 95% of these were observed just once. The ten most abundant clones make up over 0.12% of the sample.

Worth noting for this clonotype: Its antigen is still unknown. No base quality information exists; no much larger clone differs at one position.

Peripheral blood CD8+ and CD4+ T cells from healthy donors, Susac syndrome patients and multiple sclerosis patients were profiled using high-throughput TCR beta sequencing. Treatment-naive patients with stable or active relapsing-remitting disease fulfilling revised McDonald criteria were used as multiple sclerosis controls. CD8+ TEMRA cells were enriched by FACS, while bulk CD8+ and CD4+ T cells were purified by magnetic negative isolation. Blood was collected in EDTA tubes and processed within 24 hours, with PBMCs isolated through density gradient centrifugation. PBMCs intended for TCR sequencing were cryopreserved in liquid nitrogen and were subsequently thawed in a 37 degrees C water bath. A purity of at least 90% was achieved for sorted or isolated CD4+, CD8+ and CD8+ TEMRA cells.

The sequence was obtained from a human donor with multiple sclerosis. The chain is assembled from TRBV9 and TRBJ2-2; 6 matching bases give a weak D call of TRBD1. Sequences were obtained from CD8+ T cells from PBMCs. CDR3 sequence: CASSKRDTPFGITGELFF. DNA sequence: TGTGCCAGCAGCAAACGGGACACTCCATTTGGGATCACCGGGGAGCTGTTTTTT.